The 24 T cell receptor beta chains listed next were all sequenced from one sample in a study of T cell repertoires in cytomegalovirus infection. TCRdb processed the reads anew with MiXCR; each CDR3 protein has one entry. The data contain 250,000 to 300,000 distinct CDR3 sequences, about 25% of them singletons. The specimen was PBMCs. These receptor sequences come from a human donor in good health (CMV status not recorded). Some clones in this sample may be carry-over from other donors' samples.

V usage is TRBV12-3 or TRBV12-4 and J usage is TRBJ1-1; possibly TRBD1 for D (6 bases). The V end lost 5 bases, the J end lost 8 bases, and 18 bases lay between the germline ends. CDR3 length: 14 amino acids. CDR3 bases: TGTGCCAGCAGTCCTCGACAGGCCGCGAAAGAAGCTTTCTTT. Protein: CASSPRQAAKEAFF.

In its sample, this clonotype was seen many times. The chain carries TRBV28 and TRBJ1-1; D gene ambiguous. The V and J ends lost 2 bases and 4 bases respectively, with 5 bases between them. The CDR3 length is 12 residues. Germline values: CDR1 MDHEN, CDR2 SYDVKM. Here the CDR3 DNA reads TGTGCCAGCAGTTTAATAGGCACTGAAGCTTTCTTT. It translates to CASSLIGTEAFF. Together with reference TRBV28 and TRBJ1-1, the CDR3 gives the full variable domain: DVKVTQSSRYLVKRTGEKVFLECVQDMDHENMFWYRQDPGLGLRLIYFSYDVKMKEKGDIPEGYSVSREKKERFSLILESASTNQTSMYLCASSLIGTEAFFGQGTRLTVV.

This clonotype was counted many times. J is TRBJ2-2 and V is TRBV7-2, with TRBD1 identical over 7 bases. V lost 5 bases, J lost 0 bases, and 9 bases stayed unmatched. Germline V gene lookup returns CDR1 SGHTA and CDR2 FQGNSA. The CDR3 spans 17 residues. The CDR3 sequence is CASSGPGQTPNTGELFF. The CDR3 nucleotides read TGTGCCAGCAGCGGGCCGGGACAGACGCCGAACACCGGGGAGCTGTTTTTT.

CDR3 loop: CASSYGVYYYEQYF. In DNA, the CDR3 is TGTGCCAGCAGTTACGGGGTATACTACTACGAGCAGTACTTC. The J gene is TRBJ2-7, the V gene TRBV6-6, with D unclear. The germline V and J ends were trimmed by 2 bases and 3 bases, with 11 bases remaining between them. Germline V lookup: CDR1 MNHNY, CDR2 SVGAGI (reference sequence). This CDR3 is 14 amino acids long.

There are a few counts of this clonotype. The rearrangement uses TRBV3-1 and TRBJ1-1; D is ambiguous. From germline, CDR1 is LGHDT and CDR2 YNNKEL (reference sequence). There are 17 residues in the CDR3. V lost 2 bases, J lost 4 bases, and 20 bases lay in between. The CDR3 DNA follows: TGTGCCAGCAGCCAACCAGGCGTGGGCCAGGTTGCCACTGAAGCTTTCTTT. Translating it yields CASSQPGVGQVATEAFF.

This sequence joins TRBV28 and TRBJ2-7, with D hard to call. Germline-derived CDR1 and CDR2 are MDHEN and SYDVKM. V was cut by 5 bases and J by 6 bases, with 11 bases left in between. This CDR3 region has 12 residues. CDR3 coding DNA: TGTGCCAGCAGTCCCCCTTTTCGCGAGCAGTACTTC. Protein product: CASSPPFREQYF.

This chain links TRBV27 with TRBJ2-6; 10 bases match TRBD1. The germline CDR1 and CDR2 sequences are MNHEY and SMNVEV (reference sequence). Trimming cost V 10 bases and J 2 bases; bases outside gene matches: 17. CDR3 length: 19 residues. CDR3 region: CATTSRSGQGTTGANVLTF. DNA for the CDR3: TGTGCCACCACCTCGAGATCGGGACAGGGGACTACTGGGGCCAACGTCCTGACTTTC. The variable domain in full, with the rest retrieved from reference TRBV27 and TRBJ2-6, is EAQVTQNPRYLITVTGKKLTVTCSQNMNHEYMSWYRQDPGLGLRQIYYSMNVEVTDKGDVPEGYKVSRKEKRNFPLILESPSPNQTSLYFCATTSRSGQGTTGANVLTFGAGSRLTVL.

The chain combines TRBV5-6 with TRBJ2-7; 15 bases are shared with TRBD2. CDR1 SGHDT and CDR2 YYEEEE come from the germline V gene. V lost 2 bases and J lost 0; bases outside the gene matches: 6. CDR3 size: 18 residues. CDR3 DNA: TGTGCCAGCAGCTTTCGGACTAGCGGGAGGGATATCTCCTACGAGCAGTACTTC. It is translated as CASSFRTSGRDISYEQYF.

This clonotype was counted a few times. J is TRBJ2-3 and V is TRBV10-3, with 10 bases identical to TRBD2. The CDR3 length is 18 residues. From germline, CDR1 is ENHRY and CDR2 SYGVKD. Germline trimming cut 2 bases from V and 6 bases from J; bases unmatched to any gene: 14. In DNA form, the CDR3 reads TGTGCCATCAGTGAGACATCCCCCGGGACTAGCGTTGGGGATACGCAGTATTTT. Protein: CAISETSPGTSVGDTQYF.

This clonotype was seen only a few times. The V and J genes are TRBV7-9 and TRBJ1-5, with D possibly matching TRBD1 (5 bases). Germline values: CDR1 SEHNR, CDR2 FQNEAQ (reference sequence). The CDR3 spans 13 residues. Between the trimmed V and J ends, which lost 6 bases and 0 bases, there was a span of 6 bases. The DNA for the CDR3 is TGTGCCAGCAGGGGGGTTAGCAATCAGCCCCAGCATTTT. This codes for CASRGVSNQPQHF.

In its sample, this clonotype was seen many times. J is TRBJ2-2 and V is TRBV12-3 or TRBV12-4; D gene ambiguous. The CDR3 is made up of 13 amino acids. Trimming removed 6 bases at V and 4 bases at J, with 9 bases between. Here the CDR3 DNA reads TGTGCCAGCAGACCTCAAAGCACCGGGGAGCTGTTTTTT. It encodes CASRPQSTGELFF.

This chain joins TRBV29-1 and TRBJ2-7; D may be TRBD1 (5 bases). The CDR3 has 13 residues. The V end was cut by 4 bases, the J end by 0 bases, with 10 bases between. CDR1 and CDR2 from the germline V gene are SQVTM and ANQGSEA. CDR3 DNA: TGCAGCGTTGTCAGGGCCGCCTCCTACGAGCAGTACTTC. This codes for CSVVRAASYEQYF.

The chain is built from TRBV5-1 and TRBJ2-7, with a tentative D call TRBD2 (5 bases). V gave up 2 bases and J gave up 4 bases, with 10 bases separating them. CDR1 is SGHRS and CDR2 is YFSETQ in the germline V gene. This CDR3 has 13 amino acids. The CDR3 bases are TGCGCCAGCAGCTTATGGGCGGGTTACGAGCAGTACTTC. Translating gives CASSLWAGYEQYF.

This clonotype was counted ten times or more. The rearrangement links TRBV7-3 to TRBJ2-3, with 9 bases lining up with TRBD2. From germline, CDR1 is SGHTA and CDR2 FQGTGA. The CDR3 is 15 amino acids. V shed 2 bases, J shed 6 bases, and the junction held 6 bases outside the gene matches. CDR3: CASSLLAGISDTQYF. Here the CDR3 DNA reads TGTGCCAGCAGCTTACTAGCGGGAATTTCGGATACGCAGTATTTT.

This clonotype was found a few times. This chain links TRBV7-2 with TRBJ1-2, with D perhaps matching TRBD1 (5 bases). V lost 3 bases and J 6 bases, leaving 14 bases between the germline ends. Germline V CDR1 and CDR2: SGHTA, FQGNSA. CDR3 length: 14 residues. The CDR3 protein is CASSFSGTSDGYTF. The CDR3 bases are TGTGCCAGCAGCTTCTCCGGGACTAGTGATGGCTACACCTTC.

The sample holds a few counts of this clonotype. The chain carries TRBV7-6 and TRBJ2-1, with 10 bases identical to TRBD1. The V gene end was trimmed by 3 bases and the J gene end by 6 bases; junction bases not matched to a gene: 2. Germline loops: CDR1 SGHVS, CDR2 FNYEAQ. There are 14 residues in the CDR3. The CDR3 loop reads CASSLDRGFNEQFF. The CDR3 coding sequence is TGTGCCAGCAGCTTGGACAGGGGGTTCAATGAGCAGTTCTTC.

This clonotype occurred a few times. V usage is TRBV10-3 and J usage is TRBJ1-5; the match to TRBD1 covers 7 bases. The CDR3 loop spans 15 amino acids. Unmatched junction bases numbered 1, after V lost 2 bases and J lost 0 bases. Germline CDR1 is ENHRY and CDR2 is SYGVKD. The CDR3 loop reads CAISEGQDSNQPQHF. CDR3 nucleotides: TGTGCCATCAGTGAGGGACAGGATAGCAATCAGCCCCAGCATTTT.

The rearrangement joins TRBV24-1 to TRBJ2-4; 7 nucleotides agree with TRBD1. Germline CDR1 reads KGHDR; CDR2 reads SFDVKD. The V segment lost 7 bases and the J segment 1 base; nucleotides outside the gene matches: 9. CDR3 length equals 16 residues. The CDR3 DNA follows: TGTGCCACCAGCCTTTCAGGGGGTGACGCCAAAAACATTCAGTACTTC. Encoded protein: CATSLSGGDAKNIQYF.

This clonotype was seen a few times. The V gene is TRBV10-3, the J gene TRBJ1-1; 8 bases are a match to TRBD1. The CDR3 sequence is 16 residues long. J gave up 3 bases and V 11 bases, and 17 bases lay outside the gene matches. In germline, CDR1 is ENHRY, CDR2 SYGVKD. CDR3 DNA sequence: TGTGCCGCCATCACGGTCCAGGGGGCGTCGGACACTGAAGCTTTCTTT. It translates to CAAITVQGASDTEAFF.

This clonotype was seen repeatedly, ten times or more. The CDR3 region is CASILDPPHQPQHF. The CDR3 DNA sequence: TGTGCCAGCATCTTGGACCCCCCGCATCAGCCCCAGCATTTT. This chain links TRBV7-2 with TRBJ1-5; no clear D gene. V was shortened by 7 bases and J by 5 bases, with 15 bases between the two germline ends. Germline V CDR1 and CDR2: SGHTA, FQGNSA. The CDR3 runs to 14 residues.

V is TRBV2 and J is TRBJ1-2; a weak D match, TRBD1 (5 bases). V was clipped by 3 bases and J by 6 bases, with 11 bases between them. The CDR3 runs 13 residues. CDR1 SNHLY and CDR2 FYNNEI come from the germline V gene. The CDR3 DNA follows: TGTGCCAGCAGTGAGGCAGGGTGGGATGGCTACACCTTC. It is translated as CASSEAGWDGYTF. Filled out from reference TRBV2 and TRBJ1-2, the complete variable domain reads EPEVTQTPSHQVTQMGQEVILRCVPISNHLYFYWYRQILGQKVEFLVSFYNNEISEKSEIFDDQFSVERPDGSNFTLKIRSTKLEDSAMYFCASSEAGWDGYTFGSGTRLTVV.

This rearrangement joins TRBV12-3 or TRBV12-4 to TRBJ1-6; D is uncertain. V was pared by 1 base and J by 9 bases, with 13 bases between. The length of the CDR3 is 15 residues. CDR3 protein: CASSLVGGLPSPLHF. The DNA for the CDR3 is TGTGCCAGCAGTTTAGTAGGTGGATTGCCTTCACCCCTCCACTTT.

V usage is TRBV10-3 and J usage is TRBJ1-4; D is unclear. V was clipped by 5 bases and J by 0 bases, with 13 bases between them. This CDR3 spans 16 amino acids. Germline V CDR1 and CDR2: ENHRY, SYGVKD. The CDR3 is CAISSIEQATNEKLFF. DNA for the CDR3: TGTGCCATCAGTTCAATCGAACAAGCAACTAATGAAAAACTGTTTTTT.

This chain uses TRBV15 with TRBJ1-1; 9 bases are a match to TRBD1. The V gene end was trimmed by 1 base and the J gene end by 4 bases; junction bases not matched to a gene: 7. From germline, CDR1 is LNHNV and CDR2 YYDKDF (reference sequence). The CDR3 is made up of 16 amino acids. CDR3 residues: CATSRGGTGLATEAFF. In nucleotides, the CDR3 is TGTGCCACCAGCAGAGGGGGGACAGGGTTGGCCACTGAAGCTTTCTTT. Drawing the rest from reference TRBV15 and TRBJ1-1, the complete variable domain is DAMVIQNPRYQVTQFGKPVTLSCSQTLNHNVMYWYQQKSSQAPKLLFHYYDKDFNNEADTPDNFQSRRPNTSFCFLDIRSPGLGDTAMYLCATSRGGTGLATEAFFGQGTRLTVV.